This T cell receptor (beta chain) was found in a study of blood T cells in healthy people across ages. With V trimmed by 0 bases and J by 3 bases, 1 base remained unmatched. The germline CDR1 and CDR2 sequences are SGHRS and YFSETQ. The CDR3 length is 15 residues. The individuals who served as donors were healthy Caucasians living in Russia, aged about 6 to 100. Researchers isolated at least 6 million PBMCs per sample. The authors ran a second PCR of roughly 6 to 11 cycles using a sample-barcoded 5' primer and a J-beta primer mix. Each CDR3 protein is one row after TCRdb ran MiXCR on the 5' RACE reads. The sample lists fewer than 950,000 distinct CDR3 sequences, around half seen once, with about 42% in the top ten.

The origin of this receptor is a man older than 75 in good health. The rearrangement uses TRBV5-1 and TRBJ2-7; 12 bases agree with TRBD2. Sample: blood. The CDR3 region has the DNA TGCGCCAGCAGCTTGGTGACTAGCGGGAGCTACGAGCAGTACTTC. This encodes CASSLVTSGSYEQYF.